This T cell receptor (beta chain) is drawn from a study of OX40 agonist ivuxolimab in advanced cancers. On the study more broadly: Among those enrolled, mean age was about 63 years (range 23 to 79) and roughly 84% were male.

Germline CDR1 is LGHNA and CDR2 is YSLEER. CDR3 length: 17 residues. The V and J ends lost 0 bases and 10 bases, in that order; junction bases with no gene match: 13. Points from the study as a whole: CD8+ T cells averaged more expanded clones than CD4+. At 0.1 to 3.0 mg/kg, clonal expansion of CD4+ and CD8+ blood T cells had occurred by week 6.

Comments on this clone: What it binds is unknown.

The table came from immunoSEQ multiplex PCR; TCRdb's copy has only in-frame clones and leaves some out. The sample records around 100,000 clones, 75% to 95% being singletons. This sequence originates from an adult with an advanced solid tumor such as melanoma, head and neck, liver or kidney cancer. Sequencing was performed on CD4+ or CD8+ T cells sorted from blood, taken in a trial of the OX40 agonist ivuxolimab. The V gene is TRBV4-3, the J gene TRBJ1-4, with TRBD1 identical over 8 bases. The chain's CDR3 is CASSQELGTGGLGKLFF. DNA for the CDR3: TGCGCCAGCAGCCAAGAATTGGGGACAGGCGGACTTGGAAAACTGTTTTTT.